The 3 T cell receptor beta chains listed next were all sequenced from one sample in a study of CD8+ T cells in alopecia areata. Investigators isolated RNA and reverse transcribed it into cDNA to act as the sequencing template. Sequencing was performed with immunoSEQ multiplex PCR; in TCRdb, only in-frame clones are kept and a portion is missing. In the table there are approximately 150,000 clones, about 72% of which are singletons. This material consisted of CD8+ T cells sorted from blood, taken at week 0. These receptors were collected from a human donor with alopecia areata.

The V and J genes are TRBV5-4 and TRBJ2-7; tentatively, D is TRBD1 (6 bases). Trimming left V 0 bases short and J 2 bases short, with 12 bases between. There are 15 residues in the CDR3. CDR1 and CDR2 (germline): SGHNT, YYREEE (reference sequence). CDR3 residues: CASSLGGLLTYEQYF. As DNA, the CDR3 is TGTGCCAGCAGCTTGGGGGGGCTATTAACCTACGAGCAGTACTTC.

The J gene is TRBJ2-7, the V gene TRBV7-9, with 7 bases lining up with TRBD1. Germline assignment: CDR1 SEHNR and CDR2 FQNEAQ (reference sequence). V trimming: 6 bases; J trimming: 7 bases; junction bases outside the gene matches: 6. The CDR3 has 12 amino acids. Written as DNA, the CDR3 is TGTGCCAGCAGGTTAAACAGGGGTGAGCAGTACTTC. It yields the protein CASRLNRGEQYF.

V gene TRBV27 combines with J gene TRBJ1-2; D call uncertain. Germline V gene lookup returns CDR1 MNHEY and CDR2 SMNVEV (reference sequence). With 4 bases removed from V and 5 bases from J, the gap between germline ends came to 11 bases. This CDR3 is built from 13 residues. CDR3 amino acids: CASSYHVTYGYTF. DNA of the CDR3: TGTGCCAGCAGTTACCACGTTACATATGGCTACACCTTC.